This passage covers 31 T cell receptor beta chains from one sample sequenced in a study. TCRdb called the 5' RACE reads again in MiXCR, with one record for every CDR3 protein. Among 7,500 to 10,000 distinct CDR3 sequences listed, 60% were seen once. Input material: tumor-infiltrating memory CD4+ T cells sorted from the breast tumor. The subset: memory CD4+ T cells, CD4+CD45RO+CD25-. The source is a female donor with breast cancer.

The gene calls are TRBV6-1 and TRBJ1-1; D is unclear. The V gene's germline CDR1 is MNHNS and CDR2 SASEGT. CDR3 length: 12 amino acids. The V gene lost 4 bases and the J gene lost 7 bases, with 10 bases spanning the gap. The CDR3 region has the DNA TGTGCCAGCAGTGTATCAGATCTTGAAGCTTTCTTT. Its protein product is CASSVSDLEAFF.

This sequence joins TRBV7-2 and TRBJ1-2; maybe TRBD1 (5 bases). The CDR3 has 15 residues. Germline V lookup: CDR1 SGHTA, CDR2 FQGNSA. V was shortened by 1 base and J by 4 bases, with 13 bases between the two germline ends. Written as DNA, the CDR3 is TGTGCCAGCAGCTTAGAGAAGGGGCGAGGCTATGGCTACACCTTC. Amino acid sequence: CASSLEKGRGYGYTF. Together with reference TRBV7-2 and TRBJ1-2, the CDR3 gives the full variable domain: GAGVSQSPSNKVTEKGKDVELRCDPISGHTALYWYRQSLGQGLEFLIYFQGNSAPDKSGLPSDRFSAERTGGSVSTLTIQRTQQEDSAVYLCASSLEKGRGYGYTFGSGTRLTVV.

This clonotype was counted only a few times. The chain uses TRBV7-7 and TRBJ2-2; TRBD2 matches at 7 bases. The CDR3 extends over 14 amino acids. Germline-derived CDR1 and CDR2 are SSHAT and FNYEAQ (reference sequence). The V and J ends lost 1 base and 4 bases, in that order; junction bases with no gene match: 0. Written as DNA, the CDR3 is TGTGCCAGCAGCTTAGAGCGGGGCACCGGGGAGCTGTTTTTT. Protein product: CASSLERGTGELFF.

The chain is built from TRBV7-3 and TRBJ2-3; 13 nucleotides line up with TRBD2. The CDR3 extends over 15 amino acids. Germline V gene sequence: CDR1 SGHTA, CDR2 FQGTGA. The J segment lost 6 bases and the V segment lost 5 bases, leaving 5 bases of the junction unmatched. The CDR3 reads CASSPGLAGVDTQYF. The CDR3 bases are TGTGCCAGCAGCCCTGGACTAGCGGGGGTGGATACGCAGTATTTT.

This clonotype was seen only a few times. The chain employs TRBV6-5 and TRBJ2-5; D possibly uses TRBD1 or TRBD2 (5 bases each). The CDR3 is 13 amino acids. In germline, CDR1 is MNHEY, CDR2 SVGAGI. V dropped 5 bases and J dropped 1 base, with 8 bases sitting between them. CDR3 nucleotides: TGTGCCAGCAGTCGGGACGGCCAAGAGACCCAGTACTTC. Its translation: CASSRDGQETQYF.

The chain links TRBV15 to TRBJ1-1; 7 bases agree with TRBD1. Trimming took 5 bases from V and 11 from J; bases not matched to a gene: 11. The CDR3 is made up of 13 amino acids. From germline, CDR1 is LNHNV and CDR2 YYDKDF (reference sequence). The CDR3 loop is CATSARTGGLAFF. The CDR3 bases are TGTGCCACCAGCGCCCGGACAGGCGGATTGGCTTTCTTT.

The chain combines TRBV4-1 with TRBJ2-3; TRBD1 agrees at 8 bases. The V and J ends lost 4 bases and 6 bases, in that order; junction bases with no gene match: 15. Per the germline V gene, CDR1 is MGHRA and CDR2 is YSYEKL. This CDR3 is built from 17 residues. The CDR3 reads CASSRDRSDRVYDTQYF. CDR3 DNA sequence: TGCGCCAGCAGCCGAGATAGATCGGACAGGGTGTACGATACGCAGTATTTT.

This clonotype showed up just a few times. This chain joins TRBV28 and TRBJ2-1; 7 bases are a match to TRBD1. V lost 2 bases and J lost 5; bases outside the gene matches: 3. There are 14 residues in the CDR3. CDR1 MDHEN and CDR2 SYDVKM come from the germline V gene. CDR3 sequence reads: CASSLIGTDNEQFF. The CDR3 DNA sequence: TGTGCCAGCAGTTTAATTGGGACAGACAATGAGCAGTTCTTC.

This chain uses TRBV4-1 with TRBJ2-2, with D unclear. Germline V lookup: CDR1 MGHRA, CDR2 YSYEKL. The germline V and J ends were trimmed by 1 base and 4 bases, with 4 bases remaining between them. The CDR3 runs to 13 residues. As DNA, the CDR3 is TGCGCCAGCAGCCAAGTTAGCACCGGGGAGCTGTTTTTT. This gives the protein CASSQVSTGELFF.

The chain links TRBV5-1 to TRBJ2-4; D uncertain. The CDR3 runs to 14 residues. Germline lookup yields CDR1 SGHRS and CDR2 YFSETQ. V was shortened by 2 bases and J by 7 bases, with 13 bases between the two germline ends. CDR3 sequence: CASSLGVPNNIQYF. In DNA, the CDR3 is TGCGCCAGCAGCTTAGGCGTTCCTAACAACATTCAGTACTTC.

A note on this clonotype: Germline and junction disagree at one end, which may indicate a read error. This rearrangement joins TRBV12-3 or TRBV12-4 to TRBJ2-3; 7 positions agree with TRBD1. The CDR3 is made up of 14 amino acids. CDR3 coding DNA: TGTGCCAGCAGTTTAGGGACAGGCACAGGTACGCAGTATTTT. It encodes CASSLGTGTGTQYF.

The chain recombines TRBV20-1 with TRBJ2-7, with a weak D call TRBD2 (6 bases). The CDR3 has 14 amino acids. Trimming stripped 6 bases from V and 4 bases from J, with 19 bases between. The germline V gene encodes CDR1 DFQATT and CDR2 SNEGSKA (reference sequence). CDR3 coding DNA: TGCAGTGCCTGCAAACCCAGCGGGCGATACGAGCAGTACTTC. Protein product: CSACKPSGRYEQYF.

The V and J genes are TRBV28 and TRBJ1-5; D is ambiguous. In germline, CDR1 is MDHEN, CDR2 SYDVKM. This CDR3 has 12 amino acids. Trimming took 3 bases from V and 3 from J, leaving 3 bases between them. The CDR3 protein is CASSLVNQPQHF. CDR3 nucleotide sequence: TGTGCCAGCAGTTTGGTCAATCAGCCCCAGCATTTT.

Sample share makes this clonotype medium-sized (0.01 to 0.1%). The rearrangement links TRBV20-1 to TRBJ1-2; a possible D gene is TRBD1 (5 bases). This CDR3 has 14 amino acids. Trimming took 0 bases from V and 9 from J, leaving 17 bases between them. Germline loops: CDR1 DFQATT, CDR2 SNEGSKA (reference sequence). CDR3: CSARDTPGPPSYTF. The CDR3 nucleotides read TGCAGTGCTAGAGATACCCCGGGGCCCCCTAGCTACACCTTC.

This chain links TRBV9 with TRBJ1-2; no clear D gene. CDR1 and CDR2 from the germline V gene are SGDLS and YYNGEE. CDR3 length: 13 amino acids. V gave up 5 bases and J gave up 2 bases, with 10 bases separating them. The DNA of the CDR3 is TGTGCCAGCAGACATACAGAAAACTATGGCTACACCTTC. Translating gives CASRHTENYGYTF.

J is TRBJ2-5 and V is TRBV30, with TRBD2 matching 9 bases. The CDR3 is 15 amino acids. V was clipped by 1 base and J by 7 bases; unmatched bases: 10. The germline V gene encodes CDR1 GTSNPN and CDR2 SVGIG (reference sequence). CDR3 amino acids: CAWSAQAGGWGTQYF. CDR3 coding DNA: TGTGCCTGGAGTGCACAAGCGGGGGGCTGGGGGACCCAGTACTTC. Combining the CDR3 with reference TRBV30 and TRBJ2-5 gives the whole variable domain SQTIHQWPATLVQPVGSPLSLECTVEGTSNPNLYWYRQAAGRGLQLLFYSVGIGQISSEVPQNLSASRPQDRQFILSSKKLLLSDSGFYLCAWSAQAGGWGTQYFGPGTRLLVL.

Only a few counts were recorded for this clonotype. The chain links TRBV7-9 to TRBJ1-5; weak D call: TRBD1 (5 bases). CDR3 length: 15 amino acids. Per germline, CDR1 SEHNR and CDR2 FQNEAQ (reference sequence). V was cut by 4 bases and J by 3 bases, with 13 bases left in between. The CDR3 region is CASSWGASLNQPQHF. The CDR3 nucleotides are TGTGCCAGCAGCTGGGGCGCGAGTCTCAATCAGCCCCAGCATTTT.

This CDR3 is CASSRNSDSTYEQYF. In DNA, the CDR3 is TGTGCCAGCAGCCGGAACTCGGACAGTACCTACGAGCAGTACTTC. The V gene is TRBV7-2, the J gene TRBJ2-7; the D gene is possibly TRBD1 (6 bases). The germline V and J ends were trimmed by 5 bases and 2 bases, with 16 bases remaining between them. Germline assignment: CDR1 SGHTA and CDR2 FQGNSA. The CDR3 contains 15 residues.

V usage is TRBV4-1 and J usage is TRBJ2-7; D is ambiguous. The germline V gene encodes CDR1 MGHRA and CDR2 YSYEKL. The V gene lost 1 base and the J gene lost 0 bases, with 4 bases spanning the gap. This CDR3 comprises 13 residues. The CDR3 sequence is CASSQVPSYEQYF. DNA for the CDR3: TGCGCCAGCAGCCAAGTGCCCTCCTACGAGCAGTACTTC.

This clonotype was seen only a few times. The V gene is TRBV6-5, the J gene TRBJ2-4, with 8 bases aligning to TRBD1. The CDR3 extends over 14 amino acids. V was pared by 0 bases and J by 10 bases, with 5 bases of the junction left unmatched. Germline values: CDR1 MNHEY, CDR2 SVGAGI. CDR3 nucleotides: TGTGCCAGCAGTTACTCGGGACAGGAAGGGATTCAGTACTTC. Protein sequence: CASSYSGQEGIQYF.

V and J are TRBV20-1 and TRBJ2-3; D is possibly TRBD2 (7 bases). The germline gives CDR1 DFQATT, CDR2 SNEGSKA (reference sequence). V dropped 7 bases and J dropped 0 bases, with 11 bases sitting between them. The CDR3 consists of 13 residues. The CDR3 nucleotides read TGCAGTGGGGGGGGGGCTAGCACAGATACGCAGTATTTT. This gives the protein CSGGGASTDTQYF.

This chain uses TRBV9 with TRBJ2-1, with D possibly matching TRBD1 (5 bases). With 0 bases removed from V and 7 bases from J, the gap between germline ends came to 14 bases. Germline assignment: CDR1 SGDLS and CDR2 YYNGEE. This CDR3 is built from 15 residues. CDR3 sequence: CASSVAPSTANEQFF. The CDR3 bases are TGTGCCAGCAGCGTAGCCCCCTCGACAGCTAATGAGCAGTTCTTC.

The chain joins TRBV6-6 to TRBJ2-3; 9 bases line up with TRBD2. V lost 5 bases and J lost 3; bases outside the gene matches: 9. The germline CDR1 and CDR2 sequences are MNHNY and SVGAGI (reference sequence). The CDR3 length is 16 residues. The CDR3 region is CASSKSISGGTDTQYF. Written as DNA, the CDR3 is TGTGCCAGCAGTAAATCCATTAGCGGGGGAACAGATACGCAGTATTTT.

In this sample, this clonotype turned up a few times. The chain joins TRBV7-2 to TRBJ2-3; D possibly corresponds to TRBD2 (6 bases). Germline assignment: CDR1 SGHTA and CDR2 FQGNSA. V dropped 2 bases and J dropped 0 bases, with 9 bases sitting between them. The length of the CDR3 is 15 residues. This CDR3 is CASSLSGPSTDTQYF. The CDR3 DNA follows: TGTGCCAGCAGCTTAAGCGGGCCCAGCACAGATACGCAGTATTTT.

The V call is TRBV4-2, the J call TRBJ2-5; the D call may be TRBD1 or TRBD2 (6 bases each). Trimming removed 4 bases at V and 3 bases at J, with 24 bases between. Per germline, CDR1 LGHNA and CDR2 YNFKEQ. This CDR3 has 18 residues. The DNA of the CDR3 is TGTGCCAGCAGCCCCGAAAGTGCTAGCGCCGGGGACAAAGAGACCCAGTACTTC. Protein sequence: CASSPESASAGDKETQYF.

CDR3 sequence: CAFRGDLNSPLHF. DNA for the CDR3: TGTGCCTTCCGGGGGGACTTAAATTCACCCCTCCACTTT. The genes are TRBV10-3 and TRBJ1-6; tentative D call: TRBD1 (5 bases). Germline lookup yields CDR1 ENHRY and CDR2 SYGVKD. The V gene lost 11 bases and the J gene lost 7 bases, with 15 bases spanning the gap. CDR3 length: 13 amino acids.

A note on this clonotype: An end of the junction does not agree with germline; a read error may underlie this. The rearrangement joins TRBV7-7 to TRBJ2-7; 7 nucleotides match TRBD1. From germline, CDR1 is SSHAT and CDR2 FNYEAQ (reference sequence). The CDR3 runs to 19 residues. CDR3 loop: CASSLGVRGPVSAPHEQYF. The CDR3 DNA sequence: TGTGCTAGCAGCTTAGGTGTAAGGGGGCCCGTTAGCGCGCCCCACGAGCAGTACTTC.

The chain joins TRBV6-1 to TRBJ1-2; D remains unclear. Germline V gives CDR1 MNHNS, CDR2 SASEGT. The V end was cut by 7 bases, the J end by 1 base, with 13 bases between. The CDR3 has 14 amino acids. The CDR3 region is CASINGPVNYGYTF. CDR3 sequence (DNA): TGTGCCAGCATAAACGGGCCTGTTAACTATGGCTACACCTTC.

The chain couples TRBV20-1 to TRBJ2-3; D gene unclear. Germline V gene lookup returns CDR1 DFQATT and CDR2 SNEGSKA (reference sequence). The CDR3 extends over 11 amino acids. V dropped 5 bases and J dropped 6 bases, with 9 bases sitting between them. CDR3 in DNA: TGCAGTGCTCCTCCCCGGGATACGCAGTATTTT. It translates to CSAPPRDTQYF.

The chain has TRBV21-1 and TRBJ2-3; the table's TRBD1 call for D was not verified on the DNA. TRBV21-1 is an annotated pseudogene. There are 12 residues in the CDR3. CDR3 sequence reads: CARIQGADTQYF. The CDR3 region has the DNA TGTGCCAGGATTCAGGGGGCAGATACGCAGTATTTT.

The chain uses TRBV9 and TRBJ1-1; 7 nucleotides align to TRBD1. CDR3 length: 14 residues. Trimming at V came to 2 bases and at J to 3 bases, leaving 4 bases not matched to a gene. CDR1 SGDLS and CDR2 YYNGEE come from the germline V gene. CDR3 amino acids: CASSVSTGDTEAFF. CDR3 bases: TGTGCCAGCAGCGTGTCCACAGGGGACACTGAAGCTTTCTTT.